The source of this T cell receptor (beta chain) is a study of T cell responses to AZD1222 COVID-19 vaccine. Study summary: Both about-4-week and about-12-week second-dose recipients were combined. Study-wide findings and caveats: Baseline serology detected seropositivity in only a handful of AZD1222 recipients. The span of vaccine-associated CD4 TCRs extended across spike, with dominance at 160-218 and 743-854. Nearly half of unique spike-specific TCRs reportedly avoided B.1.351 and B.1.1.7 mutated regions.

About this clone: Its antigen is undetermined.

Per the germline V gene, CDR1 is GTSNPN and CDR2 is SVGIG (reference sequence). V dropped 0 bases and J dropped 3 bases, with 15 bases sitting between them. There are 15 residues in the CDR3. Sequenced by immunoSEQ multiplex PCR; TCRdb stores in-frame clones only, minus some. The table has about 150,000 clones, approximately 85% seen once. This sequence was found in an adult in good health. The material sequenced was peripheral blood, taken on day 0 of AZD1222 vaccination. The chain has TRBV30 and TRBJ2-7; D is perhaps TRBD1 (5 bases). This chain's CDR3 is CAWSVTRAYFYEQYF. CDR3 nucleotide sequence: TGTGCCTGGAGTGTAACCAGGGCCTATTTCTACGAGCAGTACTTC. The full variable domain, rest sourced from reference TRBV30 and TRBJ2-7, is SQTIHQWPATLVQPVGSPLSLECTVEGTSNPNLYWYRQAAGRGLQLLFYSVGIGQISSEVPQNLSASRPQDRQFILSSKKLLLSDSGFYLCAWSVTRAYFYEQYFGPGTRLTVT.